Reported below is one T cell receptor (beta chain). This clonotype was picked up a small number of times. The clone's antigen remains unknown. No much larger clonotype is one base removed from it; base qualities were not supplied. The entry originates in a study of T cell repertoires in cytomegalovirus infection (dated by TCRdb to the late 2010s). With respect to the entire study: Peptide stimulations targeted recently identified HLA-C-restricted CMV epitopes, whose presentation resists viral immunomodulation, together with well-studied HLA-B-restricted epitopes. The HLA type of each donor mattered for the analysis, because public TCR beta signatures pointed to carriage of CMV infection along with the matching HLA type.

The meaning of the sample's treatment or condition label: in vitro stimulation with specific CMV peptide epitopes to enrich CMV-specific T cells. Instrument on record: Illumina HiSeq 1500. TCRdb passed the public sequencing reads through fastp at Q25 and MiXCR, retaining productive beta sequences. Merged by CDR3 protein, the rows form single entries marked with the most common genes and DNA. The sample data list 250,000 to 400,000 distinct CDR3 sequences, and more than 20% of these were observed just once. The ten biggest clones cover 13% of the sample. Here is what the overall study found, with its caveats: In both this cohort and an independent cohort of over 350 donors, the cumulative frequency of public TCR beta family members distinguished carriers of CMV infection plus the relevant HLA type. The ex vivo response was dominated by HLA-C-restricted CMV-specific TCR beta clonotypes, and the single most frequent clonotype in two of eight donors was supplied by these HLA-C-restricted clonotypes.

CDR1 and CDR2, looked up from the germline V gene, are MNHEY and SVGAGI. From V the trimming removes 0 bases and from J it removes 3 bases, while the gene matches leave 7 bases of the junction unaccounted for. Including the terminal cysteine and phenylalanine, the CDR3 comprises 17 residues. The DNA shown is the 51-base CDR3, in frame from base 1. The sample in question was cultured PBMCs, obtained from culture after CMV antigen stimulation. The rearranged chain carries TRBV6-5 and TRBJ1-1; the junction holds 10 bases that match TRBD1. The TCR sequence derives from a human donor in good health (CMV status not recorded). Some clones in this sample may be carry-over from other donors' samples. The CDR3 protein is CASSYSGQGFWYTEAFF. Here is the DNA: TGTGCCAGCAGTTACTCGGGACAGGGGTTTTGGTACACTGAAGCTTTCTTT.